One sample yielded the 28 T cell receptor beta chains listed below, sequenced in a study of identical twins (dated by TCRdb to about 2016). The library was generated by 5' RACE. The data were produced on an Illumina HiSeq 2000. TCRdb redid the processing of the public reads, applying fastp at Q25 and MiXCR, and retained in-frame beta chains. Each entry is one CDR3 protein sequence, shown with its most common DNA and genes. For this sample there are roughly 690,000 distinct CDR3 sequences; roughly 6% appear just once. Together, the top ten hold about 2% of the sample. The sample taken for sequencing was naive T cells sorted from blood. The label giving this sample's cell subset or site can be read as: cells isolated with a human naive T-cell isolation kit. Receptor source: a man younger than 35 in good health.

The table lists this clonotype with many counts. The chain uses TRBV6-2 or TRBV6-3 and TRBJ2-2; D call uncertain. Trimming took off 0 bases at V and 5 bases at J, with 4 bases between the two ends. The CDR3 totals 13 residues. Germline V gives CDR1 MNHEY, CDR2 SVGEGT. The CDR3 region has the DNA TGTGCCAGCAGTTACTCTGCGACCGGGGAGCTGTTTTTT. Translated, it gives CASSYSATGELFF.

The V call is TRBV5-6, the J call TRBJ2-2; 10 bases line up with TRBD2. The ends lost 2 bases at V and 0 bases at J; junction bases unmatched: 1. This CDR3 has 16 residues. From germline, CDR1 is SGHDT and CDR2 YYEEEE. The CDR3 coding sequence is TGTGCCAGCAGCTTAACTAGCGGGGCGAACACCGGGGAGCTGTTTTTT. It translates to CASSLTSGANTGELFF.

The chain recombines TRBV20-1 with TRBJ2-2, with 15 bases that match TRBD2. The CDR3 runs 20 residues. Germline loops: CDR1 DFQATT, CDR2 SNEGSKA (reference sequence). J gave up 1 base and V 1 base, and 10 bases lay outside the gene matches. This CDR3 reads CSARALNGTSGRRNTGELFF. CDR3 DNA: TGCAGTGCTAGAGCTCTAAACGGGACTAGCGGGAGGAGGAACACCGGGGAGCTGTTTTTT.

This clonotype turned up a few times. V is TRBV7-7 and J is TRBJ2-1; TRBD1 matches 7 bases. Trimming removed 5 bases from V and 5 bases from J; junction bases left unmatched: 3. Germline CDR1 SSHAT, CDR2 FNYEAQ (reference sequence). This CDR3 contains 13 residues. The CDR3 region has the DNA TGTGCCAGCAGCCGGGACAGAGACAATGAGCAGTTCTTC. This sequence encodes CASSRDRDNEQFF.

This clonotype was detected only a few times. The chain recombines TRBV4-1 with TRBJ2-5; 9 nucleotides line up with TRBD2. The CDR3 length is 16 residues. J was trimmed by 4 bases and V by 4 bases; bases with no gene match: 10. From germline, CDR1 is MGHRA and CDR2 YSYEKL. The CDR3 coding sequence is TGCGCCAGCAGCCCTCTGGCGGGAGGGGGTCGAGAGACCCAGTACTTC. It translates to CASSPLAGGGRETQYF.

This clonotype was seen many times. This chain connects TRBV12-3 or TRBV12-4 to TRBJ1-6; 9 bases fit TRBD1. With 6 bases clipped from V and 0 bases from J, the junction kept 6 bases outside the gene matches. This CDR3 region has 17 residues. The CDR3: CASSNGQGSSYNSPLHF. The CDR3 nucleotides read TGTGCCAGCAGCAATGGACAGGGGAGCTCCTATAATTCACCCCTCCACTTT.

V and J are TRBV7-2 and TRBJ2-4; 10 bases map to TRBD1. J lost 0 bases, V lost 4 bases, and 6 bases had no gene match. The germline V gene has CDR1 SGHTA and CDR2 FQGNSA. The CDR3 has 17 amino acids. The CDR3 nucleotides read TGTGCCAGCAGCTCCGGACAGGGGGTCACAGCCAAAAACATTCAGTACTTC. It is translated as CASSSGQGVTAKNIQYF.

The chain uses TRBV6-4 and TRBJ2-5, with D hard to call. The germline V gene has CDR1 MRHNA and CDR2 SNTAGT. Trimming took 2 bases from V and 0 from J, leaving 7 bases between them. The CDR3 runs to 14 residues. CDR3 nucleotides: TGTGCCAGCAGTGACCGGCCGTACCAAGAGACCCAGTACTTC. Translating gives CASSDRPYQETQYF.

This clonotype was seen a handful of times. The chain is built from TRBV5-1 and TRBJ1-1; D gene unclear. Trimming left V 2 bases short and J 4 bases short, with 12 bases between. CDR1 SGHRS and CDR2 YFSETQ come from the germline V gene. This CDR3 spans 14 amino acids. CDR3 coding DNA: TGCGCCAGCAGCTTTACAGACTTGGGCACTGAAGCTTTCTTT. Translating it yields CASSFTDLGTEAFF.

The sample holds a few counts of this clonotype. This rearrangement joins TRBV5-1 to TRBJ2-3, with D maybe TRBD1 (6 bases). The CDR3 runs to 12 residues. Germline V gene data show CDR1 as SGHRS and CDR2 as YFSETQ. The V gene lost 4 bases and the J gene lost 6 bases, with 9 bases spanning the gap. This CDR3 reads CASSGGQDTQYF. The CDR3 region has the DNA TGCGCCAGCAGCGGGGGCCAGGATACGCAGTATTTT.

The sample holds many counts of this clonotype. CDR3 region: CSATADTQYF. The CDR3 DNA follows: TGCAGCGCCACCGCAGATACGCAGTATTTT. The chain has TRBV29-1 and TRBJ2-3; D remains unclear. The length of the CDR3 is 10 residues. V was clipped by 7 bases and J by 4 bases, with 6 bases between them. Per germline, CDR1 SQVTM and CDR2 ANQGSEA.

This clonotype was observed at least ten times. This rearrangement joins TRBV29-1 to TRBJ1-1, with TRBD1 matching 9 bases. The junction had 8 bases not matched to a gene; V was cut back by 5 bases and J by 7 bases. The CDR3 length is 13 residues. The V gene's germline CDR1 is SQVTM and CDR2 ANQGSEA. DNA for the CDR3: TGCAGCGTTCCACAACAGGGGGCCGGTGAAGCTTTCTTT. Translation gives CSVPQQGAGEAFF.

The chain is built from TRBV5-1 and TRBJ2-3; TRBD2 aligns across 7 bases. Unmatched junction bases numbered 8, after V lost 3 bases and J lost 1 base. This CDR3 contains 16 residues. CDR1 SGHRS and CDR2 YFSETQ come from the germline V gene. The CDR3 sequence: CASSSGGSGRTDTQYF. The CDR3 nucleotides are TGCGCCAGCAGCTCCGGGGGGTCAGGGCGCACAGATACGCAGTATTTT.

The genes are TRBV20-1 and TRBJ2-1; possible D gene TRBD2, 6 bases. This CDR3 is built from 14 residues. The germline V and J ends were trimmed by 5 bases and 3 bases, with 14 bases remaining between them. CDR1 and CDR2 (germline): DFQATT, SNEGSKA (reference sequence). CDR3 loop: CSAGGTTLYNEQFF. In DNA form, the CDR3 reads TGCAGTGCTGGAGGGACCACCCTCTACAATGAGCAGTTCTTC.

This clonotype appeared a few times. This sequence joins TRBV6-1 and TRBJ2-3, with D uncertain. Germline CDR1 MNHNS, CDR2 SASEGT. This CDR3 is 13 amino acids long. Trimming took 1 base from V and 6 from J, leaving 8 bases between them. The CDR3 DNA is TGTGCCAGCAGTGAAGAGAGAGTGGATACGCAGTATTTT. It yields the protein CASSEERVDTQYF.

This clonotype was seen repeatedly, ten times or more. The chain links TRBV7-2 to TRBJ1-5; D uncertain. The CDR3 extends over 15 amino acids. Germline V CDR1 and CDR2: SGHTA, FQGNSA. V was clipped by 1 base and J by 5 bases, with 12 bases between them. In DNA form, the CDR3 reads TGTGCCAGCAGCTTAGTCCTGGGTGCGGATCAGCCCCAGCATTTT. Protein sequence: CASSLVLGADQPQHF.

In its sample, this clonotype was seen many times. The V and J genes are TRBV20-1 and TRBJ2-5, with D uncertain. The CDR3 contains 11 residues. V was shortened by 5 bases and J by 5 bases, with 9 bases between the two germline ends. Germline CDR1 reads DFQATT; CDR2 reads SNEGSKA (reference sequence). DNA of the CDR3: TGCAGTGCTGTCTTCAGGGAGACCCAGTACTTC. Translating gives CSAVFRETQYF.

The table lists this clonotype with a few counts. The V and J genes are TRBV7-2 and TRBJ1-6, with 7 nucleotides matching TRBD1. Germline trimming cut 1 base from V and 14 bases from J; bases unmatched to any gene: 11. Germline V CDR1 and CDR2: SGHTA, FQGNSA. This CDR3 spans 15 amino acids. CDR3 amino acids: CASSLEGAIAPSLHF. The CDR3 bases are TGTGCCAGCAGCTTAGAGGGGGCGATCGCTCCGTCCCTCCACTTT. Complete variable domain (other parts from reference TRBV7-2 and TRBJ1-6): GAGVSQSPSNKVTEKGKDVELRCDPISGHTALYWYRQSLGQGLEFLIYFQGNSAPDKSGLPSDRFSAERTGGSVSTLTIQRTQQEDSAVYLCASSLEGAIAPSLHFGNGTRLTVT.

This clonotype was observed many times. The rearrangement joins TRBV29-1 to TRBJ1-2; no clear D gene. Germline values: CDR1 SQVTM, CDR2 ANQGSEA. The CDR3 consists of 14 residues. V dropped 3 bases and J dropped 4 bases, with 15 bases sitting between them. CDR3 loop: CSVDFGQTAYGYTF. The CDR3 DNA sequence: TGCAGCGTTGACTTTGGCCAAACGGCCTATGGCTACACCTTC.

Here the CDR3 DNA reads TGTGCCAGCAGCTTAGCGAGGGGTCCAGATACGCAGTATTTT. Translation: CASSLARGPDTQYF. The rearrangement joins TRBV7-9 to TRBJ2-3; D may be TRBD1 or TRBD2 (5 bases each). CDR3 length equals 14 residues. Deletions cut 0 bases from V and 4 bases from J, with 8 bases between. Germline CDR1 and CDR2: SEHNR and FQNEAQ (reference sequence).

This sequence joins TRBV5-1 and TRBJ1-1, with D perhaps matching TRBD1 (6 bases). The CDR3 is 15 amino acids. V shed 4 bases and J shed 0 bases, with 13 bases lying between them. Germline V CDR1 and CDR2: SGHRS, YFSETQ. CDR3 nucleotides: TGCGCCAGCAGCAGAATCAGGGGCCTGAACACTGAAGCTTTCTTT. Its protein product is CASSRIRGLNTEAFF.

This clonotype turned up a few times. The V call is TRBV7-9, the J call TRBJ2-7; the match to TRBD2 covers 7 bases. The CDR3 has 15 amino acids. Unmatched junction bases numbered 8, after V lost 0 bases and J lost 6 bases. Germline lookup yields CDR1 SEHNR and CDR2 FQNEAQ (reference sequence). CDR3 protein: CASSLAGGPRGEQYF. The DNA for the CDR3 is TGTGCCAGCAGCTTAGCGGGAGGGCCTCGGGGCGAGCAGTACTTC.

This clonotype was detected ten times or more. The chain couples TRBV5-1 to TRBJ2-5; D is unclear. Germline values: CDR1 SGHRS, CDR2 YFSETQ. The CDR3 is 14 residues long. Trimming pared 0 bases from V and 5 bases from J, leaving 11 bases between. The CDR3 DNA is TGCGCCAGCAGCTTGGCCCAGTCGAGGGAGACCCAGTACTTC. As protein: CASSLAQSRETQYF.

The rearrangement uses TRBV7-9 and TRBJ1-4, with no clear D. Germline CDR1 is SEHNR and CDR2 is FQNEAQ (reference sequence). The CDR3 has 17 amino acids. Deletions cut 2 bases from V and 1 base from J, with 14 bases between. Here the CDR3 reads CASSLRSRALTNEKLFF. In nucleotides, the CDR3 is TGTGCCAGCAGCTTAAGGTCGCGGGCCCTAACTAATGAAAAACTGTTTTTT.

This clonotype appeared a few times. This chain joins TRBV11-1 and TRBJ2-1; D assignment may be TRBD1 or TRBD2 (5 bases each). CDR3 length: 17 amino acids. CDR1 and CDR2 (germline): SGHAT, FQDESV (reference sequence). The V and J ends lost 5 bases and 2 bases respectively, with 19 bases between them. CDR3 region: CASSPRGQGETYNEQFF. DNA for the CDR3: TGTGCCAGCAGCCCAAGAGGGCAGGGAGAAACCTACAATGAGCAGTTCTTC.

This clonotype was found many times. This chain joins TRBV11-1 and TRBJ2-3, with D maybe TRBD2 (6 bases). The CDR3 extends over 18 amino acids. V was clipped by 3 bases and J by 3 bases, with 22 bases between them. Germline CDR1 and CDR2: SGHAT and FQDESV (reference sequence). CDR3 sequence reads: CASSFVVSTSQKTDTQYF. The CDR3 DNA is TGTGCCAGCAGCTTCGTTGTTAGTACTAGCCAAAAGACAGATACGCAGTATTTT.

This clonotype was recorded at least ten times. CDR3: CATSRDLGTSGNNEQFF. The CDR3 coding sequence is TGTGCCACCAGCAGGGATTTAGGGACTAGCGGAAACAATGAGCAGTTCTTC. The rearrangement links TRBV15 to TRBJ2-1, with 11 bases fitting TRBD2. This CDR3 comprises 17 residues. Germline trimming cut 3 bases from V and 5 bases from J; bases unmatched to any gene: 9. Germline V gene sequence: CDR1 LNHNV, CDR2 YYDKDF (reference sequence).

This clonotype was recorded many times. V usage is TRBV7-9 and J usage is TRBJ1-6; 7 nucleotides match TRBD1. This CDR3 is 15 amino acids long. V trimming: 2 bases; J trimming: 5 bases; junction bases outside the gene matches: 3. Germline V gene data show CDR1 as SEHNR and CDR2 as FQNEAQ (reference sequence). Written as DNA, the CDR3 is TGTGCCAGCAGCTTATCCAGGGGGAATAATTCACCCCTCCACTTT. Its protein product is CASSLSRGNNSPLHF.